The rows below give T cell receptor beta chains drawn from one sample of a study of cytomegalovirus exposure and HLA in healthy donors. Clones were read by immunoSEQ multiplex PCR, and TCRdb kept only the in-frame ones, dropping some. The repertoire holds 90,000 to 120,000 clones, with about four fifths as singletons. Sample: PBMCs. The source of these receptors is a young man in good health and CMV-seropositive. Both conserved end residues are part of each CDR3. D genes are given only for firm matches. The size of a clone is reported for some rows only, either as once, few or many, or as a class for expanded clones.

v_call	clone_size	cdr3_length	j_call	d_call	cdr3_aa	cdr3_nt
TRBV19	few	15	TRBJ2-1	TRBD2	CASRIAGGAVNEQFF	TGTGCCAGTAGGATAGCGGGGGGGGCAGTCAATGAGCAGTTCTTC
TRBV2	-	12	TRBJ2-7	-	CASFPPGNEQYF	TGTGCCAGCTTCCCCCCCGGGAACGAGCAGTACTTC
TRBV6-5	-	14	TRBJ2-1	-	CASWPTAVRDEQFF	TGTGCCAGCTGGCCGACAGCAGTACGGGATGAGCAGTTCTTC
TRBV2	medium-sized	14	TRBJ2-3	-	CAIAGQGVFDTQYF	TGTGCCATAGCGGGACAGGGAGTCTTCGATACGCAGTATTTT
TRBV7-9	-	16	TRBJ2-4	-	CASSSMRGGNGNIQYF	TGTGCCAGCAGCTCAATGCGAGGGGGTAACGGGAACATTCAGTACTTC
TRBV30	-	14	TRBJ1-1	-	CAWRWGGGSTEAFF	TGTGCCTGGAGGTGGGGGGGCGGAAGCACTGAAGCTTTCTTT
TRBV30	once	13	TRBJ1-2	TRBD1	CAWSPGGWGGYTF	TGTGCCTGGAGTCCAGGGGGCTGGGGAGGCTACACCTTC
TRBV9	-	17	TRBJ2-3	-	CASSVGSTGRSTDTQYF	TGTGCCAGCAGCGTAGGTTCTACAGGGCGTAGCACAGATACGCAGTATTTT
TRBV2	-	17	TRBJ1-2	-	CASSRVPTVIANYGYTF	TGTGCCAGCAGTCGCGTCCCGACAGTAATTGCTAACTATGGCTACACCTTC
TRBV6-1	-	14	TRBJ1-1	-	CASLRSSVGTEAFF	TGTGCCAGCTTGCGGTCTTCTGTTGGCACTGAAGCTTTCTTT
TRBV10-2	-	14	TRBJ2-5	TRBD2	CASTAGVGEETQYF	TGCGCCAGCACCGCGGGGGTAGGGGAAGAGACCCAGTACTTC
TRBV10-1	-	16	TRBJ2-5	TRBD2	CASKDGGGAGQETQYF	TGCGCCAGCAAGGATGGCGGGGGGGCGGGCCAAGAGACCCAGTACTTC
TRBV7-9	-	12	TRBJ1-2	TRBD1	CSSSLTGEGYTF	TGTTCCAGCAGCTTGACAGGGGAAGGCTACACCTTC
TRBV19	-	14	TRBJ1-5	TRBD1	CASSGQGGNQPQHF	TGTGCCAGTAGTGGACAGGGCGGCAATCAGCCCCAGCATTTT
TRBV7-2	-	15	TRBJ2-2	-	CASSLAGGRTGELFF	TGTGCCAGCAGCTTAGCGGGGGGAAGGACCGGGGAGCTGTTTTTT
TRBV2	-	14	TRBJ1-1	TRBD1	CASTGTGTGGRAFF	TGTGCCAGCACGGGAACCGGGACAGGGGGTAGAGCTTTCTTT
TRBV18	-	15	TRBJ2-7	TRBD1	CASSPAGQGGYEQYF	TGTGCCAGCTCACCAGCGGGACAGGGTGGCTACGAGCAGTACTTC
TRBV5-4	-	14	TRBJ1-6	-	CASSLDQANSPLHF	TGTGCCAGCAGCTTGGATCAGGCTAATTCACCCCTCCACTTT
TRBV27	-	14	TRBJ2-5	TRBD1	CASGRDRGRGTQYF	TGTGCCAGCGGCCGGGACAGGGGGCGAGGGACCCAGTACTTC
TRBV6-1	few	15	TRBJ2-1	TRBD2	CAGGVGTRAYNEQFF	TGTGCCGGGGGTGTGGGGACTAGGGCCTACAATGAGCAGTTCTTC
TRBV5-1	-	16	TRBJ2-3	TRBD1	CASSPEGQGNTDTQYF	TGCGCCAGCAGCCCGGAGGGACAGGGGAATACAGATACGCAGTATTTT
TRBV5-4	-	14	TRBJ2-7	-	CASSLDRVAYEQYF	TGTGCCAGCAGCTTAGATCGGGTAGCCTACGAGCAGTACTTC
TRBV9	-	14	TRBJ2-3	-	CASSDVRGKDTQYF	TGTGCCAGCAGCGACGTCAGGGGTAAAGATACGCAGTATTTT
TRBV9	-	15	TRBJ2-2	TRBD2	CASSVTSGGTGELFF	TGTGCCAGCAGCGTGACTAGCGGGGGAACCGGGGAGCTGTTTTTT
TRBV19	-	15	TRBJ1-5	-	CASGRQELNNQPQHF	TGTGCCAGTGGAAGACAGGAACTCAACAATCAGCCCCAGCATTTT
TRBV6-4	-	17	TRBJ2-7	TRBD1	CASSECDRGPLSSEQYF	TGTGCCAGCAGTGAGTGCGACAGGGGGCCTTTGTCGTCCGAGCAGTACTTC
TRBV5-1	-	16	TRBJ1-1	-	CASSLANQGMNTEAFF	TGCGCCAGCAGCTTGGCCAATCAGGGGATGAACACTGAAGCTTTCTTT